Listed below are T cell receptor beta chains from one sample, sequenced in a study of shared clonotypes between healthy human individuals. Sequencing was performed with immunoSEQ multiplex PCR; in TCRdb, only in-frame clones are kept and a portion is missing. This table has roughly 450,000 clones, about four fifths appearing once. Sequencing was performed on PBMCs. Every receptor here comes from a woman in her thirties or forties in good health. Some clones in this sample may be carry-over from other donors' samples. Both conserved end residues are part of each CDR3. A D gene is named only where the DNA matches it firmly. Clone size is not always given. Where it is, it says once, few, many or a class for expanded clones.

V	D	size	J	CDR3	DNA
TRBV7-2	TRBD1	NA	TRBJ1-6	CASSYVRGGGSPLHF	TGTGCCAGCAGCTATGTCCGAGGGGGCGGTTCACCCCTCCACTTT
TRBV5-1	TRBD1	many	TRBJ1-1	CASSLRWDSTEAFF	TGCGCCAGCAGCTTACGCTGGGACAGCACTGAAGCTTTCTTT
TRBV2	TRBD2	NA	TRBJ2-7	CASSESLAGGGEQYF	TGTGCCAGCAGTGAGTCACTAGCGGGAGGGGGAGAGCAGTACTTC
TRBV7-2	TRBD1	NA	TRBJ1-3	CASSSSTGAGNTIYF	TGTGCCAGCAGCTCGTCGACAGGGGCTGGAAACACCATATATTTT
TRBV9	TRBD1	few	TRBJ2-3	CASSVAPPGTGADTQYF	TGTGCCAGCAGCGTAGCCCCCCCCGGGACAGGGGCAGATACGCAGTATTTT
TRBV6-1	TRBD2	NA	TRBJ2-3	CASSERAGEPDTQYF	TGTGCCAGCAGTGAACGAGCGGGAGAGCCAGATACGCAGTATTTT
TRBV5-6	NA	NA	TRBJ2-7	CASSRLAAYEQYF	TGTGCCAGCAGCCGGCTAGCTGCCTACGAGCAGTACTTC
TRBV9	TRBD2	NA	TRBJ2-3	CASSPGGTQYF	TGTGCCAGCAGCCCGGGGGGGACGCAGTATTTT
TRBV12-5	TRBD2	NA	TRBJ2-1	CASGLGTSNDEQFF	TGTGCTAGTGGTTTGGGGACTAGCAACGATGAGCAGTTCTTC
TRBV12-5	NA	few	TRBJ2-1	CASGFGFNEQFF	TGTGCTAGTGGTTTCGGGTTCAATGAGCAGTTCTTC
TRBV7-2	NA	NA	TRBJ1-2	CASSLAGYNGVYTF	TGTGCCAGCAGCCTAGCAGGTTACAATGGCGTCTACACCTTC
TRBV28	TRBD1	NA	TRBJ2-4	CASSLFGTGTKNIQYF	TGTGCCAGCAGTTTATTTGGGACAGGGACCAAAAACATTCAGTACTTC
TRBV6-6	NA	NA	TRBJ2-1	CASSDSWGEQFF	TGTGCCAGCAGTGACTCTTGGGGGGAGCAGTTCTTC
TRBV19	NA	few	TRBJ1-1	CASSIDRGDYQAFF	TGTGCCAGTAGTATAGATCGCGGGGACTACCAAGCTTTCTTT
TRBV9	NA	NA	TRBJ1-5	CASSVGENQPQHF	TGTGCCAGCAGCGTTGGGGAAAATCAGCCCCAGCATTTT
TRBV4-2	NA	once	TRBJ1-2	CASSQDRQVHGYTF	TGTGCCAGCAGCCAAGATCGCCAGGTCCATGGCTACACCTTC
TRBV2	NA	NA	TRBJ2-2	CASSGGRGTGELFF	TGTGCCAGCAGTGGGGGGAGGGGGACCGGGGAGCTGTTTTTT
TRBV5-4	TRBD2	NA	TRBJ2-7	CASRPGLAGETYEQYF	TGTGCCAGCAGGCCGGGACTAGCGGGAGAAACTTACGAGCAGTACTTC
TRBV9	TRBD2	NA	TRBJ2-3	CASSVRATSGRSDTQYF	TGTGCCAGCAGCGTCCGAGCTACTAGCGGGAGATCGGATACGCAGTATTTT
TRBV7-3	TRBD2	NA	TRBJ2-1	CASSLERDRQFF	TGTGCCAGCAGCTTGGAGCGGGATAGGCAGTTCTTC
TRBV10-3	TRBD1	NA	TRBJ2-2	CAISDWSGQVSTGELFF	TGTGCCATCAGTGATTGGAGCGGACAGGTCTCCACCGGGGAGCTGTTTTTT
TRBV10-3	NA	NA	TRBJ2-6	CAISPGKSSGANVLTF	TGTGCCATCAGCCCGGGAAAAAGCTCTGGGGCCAACGTCCTGACTTTC
TRBV28	NA	NA	TRBJ1-5	CASSLWQEKDQPQHF	TGTGCCAGCAGTTTGTGGCAGGAGAAAGATCAGCCCCAGCATTTT
TRBV30	NA	few	TRBJ2-1	CAWSVTGSMGPNEQFF	TGTGCCTGGAGTGTAACCGGTAGCATGGGACCCAATGAGCAGTTCTTC
TRBV19	TRBD2	NA	TRBJ2-1	CASTLAGGPENEQFF	TGTGCCAGTACACTAGCGGGAGGGCCCGAGAATGAGCAGTTCTTC
TRBV6-5	NA	NA	TRBJ2-7	CASSYSRYEQYF	TGTGCCAGCAGTTACTCTAGATACGAGCAGTACTTC
TRBV11-2	NA	NA	TRBJ2-1	CASSSEGDGEQFF	TGTGCCAGCAGCTCCGAGGGGGACGGTGAGCAGTTCTTC
TRBV5-3	TRBD1	NA	TRBJ1-5	CARSTTGSAVSNQPQHF	TGTGCCAGAAGCACGACAGGGAGCGCAGTTAGCAATCAGCCCCAGCATTTT
TRBV30	NA	few	TRBJ1-1	CAWSVRFGTNTEAFF	TGTGCCTGGAGTGTACGCTTCGGGACGAACACTGAAGCTTTCTTT
TRBV29-1	NA	NA	TRBJ2-2	CSGRNTGELFF	TGCAGCGGTCGAAACACCGGGGAGCTGTTTTTT
TRBV2	NA	NA	TRBJ1-4	CASRRNSLTNEKLFF	TGTGCCAGCAGGAGAAACAGTCTCACTAATGAAAAACTGTTTTTT
TRBV6-5	NA	NA	TRBJ2-5	CASTLDRGKTQYF	TGTGCCAGCACCCTGGACCGCGGAAAGACCCAGTACTTC
TRBV5-4	NA	NA	TRBJ2-3	CASSMGTSTDTQYF	TGTGCCAGCAGTATGGGGACTAGCACAGATACGCAGTATTTT
TRBV19	TRBD1	NA	TRBJ1-5	CASSPWTGGNQPQHF	TGTGCCAGTAGTCCCTGGACAGGGGGGAATCAGCCCCAGCATTTT
TRBV9	TRBD2	NA	TRBJ2-2	CASTRPIAGGELFF	TGTGCCAGCACCCGGCCCATAGCGGGCGGGGAGCTGTTTTTT
TRBV4-1	NA	NA	TRBJ2-7	CASSQIQGHEQYF	TGCGCCAGCAGCCAAATCCAGGGCCACGAGCAGTACTTC
TRBV4-3	NA	NA	TRBJ2-1	CASSQDPGQPSNEQFF	TGCGCCAGCAGCCAAGATCCAGGCCAACCCTCCAATGAGCAGTTCTTC
TRBV5-1	TRBD1	NA	TRBJ2-2	CASSFGQGAGTGELFF	TGCGCCAGCAGCTTCGGGCAGGGGGCAGGTACCGGGGAGCTGTTTTTT
TRBV5-4	TRBD1	NA	TRBJ1-1	CASSRDRGDTEAFF	TGTGCCAGCAGCAGGGACAGGGGGGACACTGAAGCTTTCTTT